This T cell receptor beta chain was found in a study of T cell clonotyping in hematopoietic cell transplantation. General study findings and limits: Broader posttransplant TCR repertoire diversity was predicted by graft donor and pretransplant recipient Inverse Simpson Index values.

Assay: immunoSEQ multiplex PCR; the TCRdb copy retains only in-frame clones and omits some. The data hold 35,000 to 45,000 clones, with 80% to 90% observed a single time. Trimming cost V 4 bases and J 2 bases; bases outside gene matches: 8. The CDR3 consists of 16 residues. CDR1 and CDR2 from the germline V gene are SGHVS and FNYEAQ. Note on this clone: No antigen is known for it.

The V call is TRBV7-6, the J call TRBJ1-5, with 7 bases that match TRBD1. This sequence originates from a woman aged 35 to 49 in good health. Some clones in this sample may be carry-over from other donors' samples. The sequenced material came from peripheral blood mononuclear cells. The CDR3 reads CASSSQTGLGNQPQHF. In nucleotides, the CDR3 is TGTGCCAGCAGCTCCCAGACAGGGCTTGGCAATCAGCCCCAGCATTTT.